The 12 T cell receptor beta chains reported below all come from one sample, sequenced in a study of blood T cell repertoires in COVID-19. Only in-frame clones appear in the TCRdb table, and some are missing; sequencing was by immunoSEQ multiplex PCR. The table lists 310,000 or so clones, roughly 86% of them singletons. The sample comprised peripheral blood. Every receptor here comes from a woman aged 25 to 39 with COVID-19, enrolled during active disease.

The chain employs TRBV5-5 and TRBJ1-4, with 7 bases matching TRBD1. Germline V gene data show CDR1 as SGHKS and CDR2 as YYEKEE (reference sequence). Losses at the gene ends were 4 bases for V and 4 bases for J; bases not matched to a gene: 4. CDR3 length equals 14 residues. CDR3 residues: CASSGTARNEKLFF. Written as DNA, the CDR3 is TGTGCCAGCAGCGGGACAGCTCGTAATGAAAAACTGTTTTTT.

The chain carries TRBV6-5 and TRBJ2-7; D is perhaps TRBD2 (6 bases). The germline CDR1 and CDR2 sequences are MNHEY and SVGAGI. Trimming removed 7 bases at V and 0 bases at J, with 16 bases between. The CDR3 contains 15 residues. The CDR3 reads CASTFSSVDSYEQYF. Written as DNA, the CDR3 is TGTGCCAGCACCTTTTCTAGCGTAGACTCCTACGAGCAGTACTTC.

The rearrangement joins TRBV2 to TRBJ2-1; the match to TRBD1 covers 7 bases. The V segment lost 2 bases and the J segment 3 bases; nucleotides outside the gene matches: 7. The CDR3 loop spans 16 amino acids. CDR1 is SNHLY, CDR2 FYNNEI, per germline. The CDR3 loop reads CASSETGQMDYNEQFF. CDR3 nucleotides: TGTGCCAGCAGTGAAACGGGACAGATGGACTACAATGAGCAGTTCTTC.

CDR3: CASASRREIPGGYTF. The CDR3 DNA reads TGTGCCAGCGCTTCAAGACGGGAAATCCCGGGGGGCTACACCTTC. This chain joins TRBV27 and TRBJ1-2; no reliable D call. CDR3 length equals 15 residues. Trimming took 8 bases from V and 8 from J, leaving 24 bases between them. CDR1 is MNHEY, CDR2 SMNVEV, per germline (reference sequence).

This clone was seen more than once but under ten times. The identical CDR3 is also encoded by other nucleotide sequences in the sample. The chain joins TRBV4-1 to TRBJ1-5; D uncertain. The germline gives CDR1 MGHRA, CDR2 YSYEKL. V was cut by 0 bases and J by 3 bases, with 3 bases left in between. The CDR3 loop spans 13 amino acids. The CDR3 DNA sequence: TGCGCCAGCAGCCAAGACAACAATCAGCCCCAGCATTTT. Translated, it gives CASSQDNNQPQHF.

This clone showed up just a few times. V gene TRBV28 combines with J gene TRBJ1-1, with D perhaps matching TRBD1 (5 bases). Trimming pared 6 bases from V and 3 bases from J, leaving 11 bases between. Germline CDR1 and CDR2: MDHEN and SYDVKM. The CDR3 has 13 residues. The CDR3 region is CASRRSGHTEAFF. In DNA form, the CDR3 reads TGTGCCAGCAGGAGATCAGGGCACACTGAAGCTTTCTTT. The whole variable domain, remainder taken from reference TRBV28 and TRBJ1-1, is DVKVTQSSRYLVKRTGEKVFLECVQDMDHENMFWYRQDPGLGLRLIYFSYDVKMKEKGDIPEGYSVSREKKERFSLILESASTNQTSMYLCASRRSGHTEAFFGQGTRLTVV.

The rearrangement links TRBV6-2 or TRBV6-3 to TRBJ2-1; TRBD2 is a possible D gene (5 bases). Looked up from germline, CDR1 is MNHEY and CDR2 is SVGEGT. The CDR3 sequence is 13 residues long. Between the trimmed V and J ends, which lost 2 bases and 14 bases, there was a span of 16 bases. In DNA form, the CDR3 reads TGTGCCAGCAGTTACCTGGGAGTCACGTCAGAGTTCTTC. It codes for CASSYLGVTSEFF.

This clone occurred a few times. J is TRBJ1-1 and V is TRBV9; D ambiguous. Between the trimmed V and J ends, which lost 0 bases and 1 base, there was a span of 10 bases. Germline CDR1 reads SGDLS; CDR2 reads YYNGEE. The CDR3 has 15 amino acids. The CDR3 region has the DNA TGTGCCAGCAGCGTAGGAGGAGGGCGGAACACTGAAGCTTTCTTT. Its translation is CASSVGGGRNTEAFF.

The J gene is TRBJ2-3, the V gene TRBV5-1; D is possibly TRBD2 (6 bases). The length of the CDR3 is 14 residues. V shed 3 bases and J shed 0 bases, with 8 bases lying between them. Germline V gene sequence: CDR1 SGHRS, CDR2 YFSETQ. CDR3 in DNA: TGCGCCAGCAGCTGGAGGGACAGCACAGATACGCAGTATTTT. Its translation: CASSWRDSTDTQYF.

In its sample, this clone was seen once. This chain joins TRBV24-1 and TRBJ2-1; no definite D call. The CDR3 runs 15 residues. V gave up 3 bases and J gave up 2 bases, with 10 bases separating them. The germline gives CDR1 KGHDR, CDR2 SFDVKD. CDR3 DNA sequence: TGTGCCACCAGTGATAGAACGGGTCCCTACAATGAGCAGTTCTTC. Translating it yields CATSDRTGPYNEQFF.

The CDR3 coding sequence is TGCAGTGCTAGTCTGGCGGGGGGGTCTAATGAGCAGTTCTTC. Its protein product is CSASLAGGSNEQFF. V gene TRBV20-1 combines with J gene TRBJ2-1; 9 nucleotides align to TRBD2. Germline V lookup: CDR1 DFQATT, CDR2 SNEGSKA (reference sequence). The CDR3 loop spans 14 amino acids. V gave up 3 bases and J gave up 7 bases; unmatched junction bases: 7.

This clone was counted a single time. This chain links TRBV6-5 with TRBJ1-4, with 8 bases fitting TRBD1. Germline assignment: CDR1 MNHEY and CDR2 SVGAGI. The V and J ends lost 5 bases and 8 bases, in that order; junction bases with no gene match: 7. The CDR3 has 14 residues. For the CDR3, the DNA is TGTGCCAGCAGTCGCACAGGGGGATGGGAAAAACTGTTTTTT. Its translation is CASSRTGGWEKLFF.